The clone carrying this TCR beta chain was picked up one time. The source of the sample is a study of CD8+CD57+ T cells in acquired aplastic anemia. Genomic DNA acted as the template from which TCR beta VDJ combination and CDR3 sequence profiling were carried out. A single record per CDR3 protein comes from TCRdb applying MiXCR to the reads. In the table there are more than 250,000 distinct CDR3 sequences, roughly half of which are singletons. The CDR3 spans 17 residues. The V segment lost 0 bases and the J segment 5 bases; nucleotides outside the gene matches: 11. Germline V gives CDR1 SGHTA, CDR2 FQGNSA.

This chain joins TRBV7-2 and TRBJ2-5; 8 bases match TRBD2. This clonotype was sampled from a human donor with severe aplastic anemia or a healthy control (not recorded which). The sequencing sample was made of sorted CD4+, CD8+, or CD8+CD57+ T cells (not recorded which) from PBMCs. CDR3 amino acids: CASSLAPAGGTGETQYF. Written as DNA, the CDR3 is TGTGCCAGCAGCTTAGCTCCGGCGGGAGGCACGGGCGAGACCCAGTACTTC.